This TCR beta chain was obtained from a study of blood T cell repertoires in COVID-19. In the study overall: The study drew acute and convalescent COVID-19 samples from the United States, Italy and Spain.

The CDR3 consists of 14 residues. The germline CDR1 and CDR2 sequences are SNHLY and FYNNEI. Trimming took 4 bases from V and 0 from J, leaving 9 bases between them. Here immunoSEQ multiplex PCR was the method, and the copy in TCRdb shows in-frame clones only, minus some. The data contain around 130,000 clones, 85% of them seen just once; the ten biggest clones take up roughly 4%. This TCR came from a human donor in a cohort sampled during active COVID-19. This chain joins TRBV2 and TRBJ1-1, with a possible D match to TRBD1 (5 bases). The specimen sequenced was peripheral blood. The chain's CDR3 is CASSANRMNTEAFF. CDR3 DNA sequence: TGTGCCAGCAGTGCCAACAGGATGAACACTGAAGCTTTCTTT.